The 22 T cell receptor beta chains below come from one sample, sequenced in a study of blood T cell repertoires in COVID-19. The assay was immunoSEQ multiplex PCR, and TCRdb's table has in-frame clones only and misses some. Of 450,000 to 500,000 clones listed, 80% to 90% were seen once; the top ten hold 3.2%. Sequenced sample: peripheral blood. The receptor source for this set is a human donor in a cohort sampled during active COVID-19.

The V gene is TRBV19, the J gene TRBJ2-7; D may be TRBD1 (5 bases). CDR3 length: 13 residues. V lost 5 bases and J lost 0, with 8 bases in between. Germline V lookup: CDR1 LNHDA, CDR2 SQIVND (reference sequence). Here the CDR3 reads CASSQDNSYEQYF. The CDR3 DNA reads as TGTGCCAGTAGTCAGGACAACTCCTACGAGCAGTACTTC.

This rearrangement joins TRBV9 to TRBJ2-1; 11 bases line up with TRBD2. Germline assignment: CDR1 SGDLS and CDR2 YYNGEE. The junction had 3 bases not matched to a gene; V was cut back by 2 bases and J by 2 bases. The CDR3 loop spans 16 amino acids. The CDR3 is CASSVTSGITYNEQFF. CDR3 nucleotides: TGTGCCAGCAGCGTGACTAGCGGGATTACCTACAATGAGCAGTTCTTC.

This clone was observed once. This chain connects TRBV11-2 to TRBJ2-7, with D perhaps TRBD2 (5 bases). The CDR3 extends over 17 amino acids. Deletions cut 4 bases from V and 0 bases from J, with 19 bases between. The germline V gene has CDR1 SGHAT and CDR2 FQNNGV. CDR3 region: CASSSHPGGLSSYEQYF. CDR3 nucleotide sequence: TGTGCCAGCAGCTCTCATCCCGGCGGGCTTAGCTCCTACGAGCAGTACTTC.

This chain uses TRBV7-8 with TRBJ2-2, with D tentatively TRBD2 (6 bases). The CDR3 totals 15 residues. Germline CDR1 is SGHVS and CDR2 is FQNEAQ. The CDR3 DNA is TGTGCTGGGGGGTGGATGGAGGGGCTCACCGGGGAGCTGTTTTTT. Its translation: CAGGWMEGLTGELFF.

The CDR3: CASSTTGTGNQPQHF. DNA of the CDR3: TGTGCCAGCAGCACTACTGGGACAGGGAATCAGCCCCAGCATTTT. The genes are TRBV7-8 and TRBJ1-5; TRBD1 aligns across 9 bases. V trimming: 5 bases; J trimming: 4 bases; junction bases outside the gene matches: 6. CDR1 is SGHVS, CDR2 FQNEAQ, per germline. The CDR3 runs 15 residues.

The chain combines TRBV6-2 or TRBV6-3 with TRBJ1-5; 7 bases map to TRBD1. V lost 4 bases, J lost 6 bases, and 9 bases stayed unmatched. Looked up from germline, CDR1 is MNHEY and CDR2 is SVGEGT. The CDR3 runs 15 residues. The CDR3 DNA follows: TGTGCCAGCAGTTTTGGACCGACAGGGATTCAGCCCCAGCATTTT. This sequence encodes CASSFGPTGIQPQHF.

The V and J genes are TRBV30 and TRBJ2-6; possible D gene TRBD2, 7 bases. The CDR3 is made up of 15 amino acids. V lost 0 bases, J lost 4 bases, and 10 bases lay in between. Germline CDR1 GTSNPN, CDR2 SVGIG (reference sequence). The CDR3 coding sequence is TGTGCCTGGAGTGTGGGGGGGGCCGGGGCCAACGTCCTGACTTTC. Its protein product is CAWSVGGAGANVLTF.

The chain recombines TRBV20-1 with TRBJ1-2; 7 bases match TRBD1. The V gene end was trimmed by 3 bases and the J gene end by 7 bases; junction bases not matched to a gene: 8. The CDR3 consists of 13 residues. The V gene's germline CDR1 is DFQATT and CDR2 SNEGSKA (reference sequence). Here the CDR3 DNA reads TGCAGTGCTAGTCCGACAGGGTTCGGTGGCTACACCTTC. Translated: CSASPTGFGGYTF.

The V call is TRBV19, the J call TRBJ2-7; a weak D match, TRBD1 (7 bases). Looked up from germline, CDR1 is LNHDA and CDR2 is SQIVND (reference sequence). The CDR3 is 13 residues long. Trimming took off 7 bases at V and 7 bases at J, with 17 bases between the two ends. This CDR3 reads CASTGTAAGEQYF. For the CDR3, the DNA is TGTGCCAGTACCGGGACAGCAGCGGGTGAGCAGTACTTC.

This chain uses TRBV28 with TRBJ1-2; maybe TRBD1 (5 bases). This CDR3 spans 15 amino acids. Per germline, CDR1 MDHEN and CDR2 SYDVKM. V was pared by 5 bases and J by 3 bases, with 16 bases between. This CDR3 reads CASSPSGTSDYGYTF. CDR3 nucleotide sequence: TGTGCCAGCAGTCCCTCCGGGACTTCAGACTATGGCTACACCTTC.

J is TRBJ1-4 and V is TRBV6-5, with D unresolved. This CDR3 is built from 15 residues. V was trimmed by 10 bases and J by 0 bases, leaving 15 bases between them. In germline, CDR1 is MNHEY, CDR2 SVGAGI. The CDR3 loop is CATEPVSTTNEKLFF. The CDR3 DNA is TGTGCCACCGAACCCGTCTCTACAACTAATGAAAAACTGTTTTTT.

This clone was observed a few times. This chain uses TRBV21-1 with TRBJ2-1; the table's D call, TRBD2, has no DNA check behind it. TRBV21-1 is reported as a pseudogene. The CDR3 is 17 residues long. CDR3 DNA sequence: TGTGCCAGCAGCAAAGCTGAAGAGCGGGAGGGCCCCAATGAGCAGTTCTTC. Encoded protein: CASSKAEEREGPNEQFF.

The table lists this clone with a few counts. V is TRBV10-3 and J is TRBJ2-1; 10 bases agree with TRBD2. V shed 2 bases and J 1 base; nucleotides not matched to a gene: 2. This CDR3 region has 16 residues. Germline CDR1 reads ENHRY; CDR2 reads SYGVKD. The CDR3 bases are TGTGCCATCAGTGAGGGACTAGCGGCATCCTACAATGAGCAGTTCTTC. Its protein is CAISEGLAASYNEQFF.

This clone came up once. This chain links TRBV29-1 with TRBJ1-3, with D possibly being TRBD1 (6 bases). Germline CDR1 SQVTM, CDR2 ANQGSEA. CDR3 length: 17 residues. The V gene lost 4 bases and the J gene lost 4 bases, with 23 bases spanning the gap. The CDR3 bases are TGCAGCGTTGGATACAGGGAAGGGTTGGCAAGGGGAAACACCATATATTTT. This translates into CSVGYREGLARGNTIYF.

The chain links TRBV6-6 to TRBJ2-7; D not resolved. The CDR3 has 15 residues. The V and J ends lost 6 bases and 0 bases respectively, with 15 bases between them. CDR1 is MNHNY, CDR2 SVGAGI, per germline (reference sequence). In DNA form, the CDR3 reads TGTGCCAGCAGACCTCCAGGTTTCAACTCCTACGAGCAGTACTTC. Translation: CASRPPGFNSYEQYF.

The chain recombines TRBV11-2 with TRBJ2-1, with 9 nucleotides matching TRBD2. The CDR3 consists of 14 residues. V dropped 5 bases and J dropped 6; count of bases not matched to a gene: 5. CDR1 and CDR2 from the germline V gene are SGHAT and FQNNGV. CDR3 amino acids: CASSLNSGGNEQFF. The CDR3 bases are TGTGCCAGCAGCCTCAATAGCGGGGGCAATGAGCAGTTCTTC.

The chain is built from TRBV4-3 and TRBJ2-7; TRBD2 agrees at 7 bases. V lost 4 bases, J lost 2 bases, and 8 bases stayed unmatched. The V gene's germline CDR1 is LGHNA and CDR2 YSLEER. The length of the CDR3 is 15 residues. The CDR3, as DNA: TGCGCCAGCAGCCTTGGGTCGCGGGAGACCTACGAGCAGTACTTC. Its protein product is CASSLGSRETYEQYF.

This chain uses TRBV30 with TRBJ1-4; 7 nucleotides match TRBD1. CDR1 and CDR2 from the germline V gene are GTSNPN and SVGIG (reference sequence). Germline trimming cut 0 bases from V and 8 bases from J; bases unmatched to any gene: 9. The CDR3 extends over 15 amino acids. Written as DNA, the CDR3 is TGTGCCTGGAGTGTGACCAGGGGGTATGAAGAAAAACTGTTTTTT. This codes for CAWSVTRGYEEKLFF.

This clone was counted once. The J gene is TRBJ2-7, the V gene TRBV4-1; 7 bases match TRBD2. The CDR3 is made up of 16 amino acids. CDR1 MGHRA and CDR2 YSYEKL come from the germline V gene. Trimming at V came to 4 bases and at J to 0 bases, leaving 9 bases not matched to a gene. CDR3 region: CASSLQPSGSSYEQYF. The CDR3, as DNA: TGCGCCAGCAGCCTTCAGCCTAGCGGCAGCTCCTACGAGCAGTACTTC.

The rearrangement joins TRBV18 to TRBJ2-1; 7 positions agree with TRBD2. V trimming: 6 bases; J trimming: 5 bases; junction bases outside the gene matches: 19. The CDR3 contains 18 residues. Germline CDR1 reads KGHSH; CDR2 reads LQKENI. This chain's CDR3 is CASSRLLISGLLDNEQFF. In DNA, the CDR3 is TGTGCCAGCTCGCGACTCTTGATCTCGGGACTACTTGACAATGAGCAGTTCTTC. The full variable domain, its missing parts supplied by reference TRBV18 and TRBJ2-1, is NAGVMQNPRHLVRRRGQEARLRCSPMKGHSHVYWYRQLPEEGLKFMVYLQKENIIDESGMPKERFSAEFPKEGPSILRIQQVVRGDSAAYFCASSRLLISGLLDNEQFFGPGTRLTVL.

The V call is TRBV10-3, the J call TRBJ1-2; D uncertain. The V and J ends lost 7 bases and 2 bases respectively, with 8 bases between them. Per germline, CDR1 ENHRY and CDR2 SYGVKD. The CDR3 extends over 12 amino acids. CDR3 DNA: TGTGCCATCACCCAAGCCAACTATGGCTACACCTTC. Translating it yields CAITQANYGYTF.

The chain couples TRBV6-4 to TRBJ2-1; a weak D match, TRBD2 (6 bases). The CDR3 consists of 15 residues. CDR1 is MRHNA and CDR2 is SNTAGT in the germline V gene. Trimming took 4 bases from V and 0 from J, leaving 10 bases between them. CDR3 sequence: CASSGGESSYNEQFF. The CDR3 DNA sequence: TGTGCCAGCAGTGGCGGGGAGAGCTCCTACAATGAGCAGTTCTTC.